This TCR beta chain was sequenced in a study of blood T cell repertoires in COVID-19. Across the study: Spain, Italy and the United States supplied samples that represented acute and convalescent COVID-19. In each case, the material was cDNA or gDNA derived from T cells, B-cell-depleted T cells, or PBMCs.

V lost 1 base and J lost 4, with 11 bases in between. This CDR3 contains 15 residues. The germline gives CDR1 SGHTA, CDR2 FQGNSA. Methods used by the authors: Amplified reference gene primers provided the basis for estimating nucleated cell counts. Here immunoSEQ multiplex PCR was the method, and the copy in TCRdb shows in-frame clones only, minus some. The V and J calls and clone size were taken over from that table, and D and trimming were inferred from the DNA. The repertoire holds 150,000 to 200,000 clones, with more than 70% as singletons. This chain links TRBV7-2 with TRBJ2-1; maybe TRBD2 (6 bases). The sequence came from a woman aged 80 or over with active or convalescent COVID-19. What was sequenced was peripheral blood. CDR3 protein: CASSLGRGIYNEQFF. The CDR3 bases are TGTGCCAGCAGCTTAGGTCGGGGGATATACAATGAGCAGTTCTTC.